The rows below give T cell receptor beta chains drawn from one sample of a study of blood T cell repertoires in COVID-19. Clones were read by immunoSEQ multiplex PCR, and TCRdb kept only the in-frame ones, dropping some. The sample lists fewer than 250,000 clones; 86% were seen once. The sequencing sample was made of peripheral blood. Source of these receptors: a woman in her fifties or sixties who had recovered from COVID-19. The CDR3 runs from the conserved cysteine through the conserved F or W. The D gene is left open where the match is weak. Clone sizes are given selectively: once, few, many, or a class where the clone is expanded.

abundance,d_gene,j_gene,v_gene,CDR3aa,CDR3nt
few,.,TRBJ2-7,TRBV29-1,CSVVPPTGETSEQYF,TGCAGCGTTGTCCCCCCGACAGGTGAGACCAGCGAGCAGTACTTC
.,TRBD2,TRBJ2-1,TRBV9,CASNEAGDYNEQFF,TGTGCCAGCAACGAAGCGGGGGACTACAATGAGCAGTTCTTC
.,TRBD1,TRBJ1-2,TRBV25-1,CATNDRGTDYGYTF,TGTGCCACGAATGACAGGGGAACAGACTATGGCTACACCTTC
.,.,TRBJ1-6,TRBV4-2,CASSQSSDTRPHF,TGTGCCAGCAGCCAATCCTCAGACACTCGCCCCCACTTT
.,.,TRBJ2-7,TRBV7-3,CASSLGSGHYEQYF,TGTGCCAGCAGCTTAGGATCAGGCCACTACGAGCAGTACTTC
.,.,TRBJ1-3,TRBV19,CASSIRSGSGNTIYF,TGTGCCAGTAGTATACGGTCGGGCTCTGGAAACACCATATATTTT
.,.,TRBJ2-2,TRBV11-2,CASSLGAVNTGELFF,TGTGCCAGCAGCCTTGGTGCGGTAAACACCGGGGAGCTGTTTTTT
.,.,TRBJ1-5,TRBV3-1/TRBV3-2,CASSQVPGQPQHF,TGTGCCAGCAGCCAAGTTCCGGGGCAGCCCCAGCATTTT
.,.,TRBJ2-2,TRBV28,CASSLPGLNAGELFF,TGTGCCAGCAGTTTGCCGGGGTTAAACGCCGGGGAGCTGTTTTTT
.,.,TRBJ2-4,TRBV9,CASSVTSGDDNPKNIQYF,TGTGCCAGCAGCGTAACTTCTGGTGACGACAACCCCAAAAACATTCAGTACTTC
.,TRBD1,TRBJ1-3,TRBV5-1,CASSLGTGHSGNTIYF,TGCGCCAGCAGCTTGGGGACAGGCCACTCTGGAAACACCATATATTTT
.,TRBD2,TRBJ2-5,TRBV9,CASSGGLAEETQYF,TGTGCCAGCAGCGGAGGACTAGCGGAAGAGACCCAGTACTTC
.,TRBD1,TRBJ1-1,TRBV10-1,CASSRVFSGTGFRAEAFF,TGCGCCAGCAGTCGGGTATTTTCAGGGACAGGGTTTCGCGCTGAAGCTTTCTTT
.,.,TRBJ1-1,TRBV12-3/TRBV12-4,CASSLHSNTEAFF,TGTGCCAGCAGTTTACACAGCAACACTGAAGCTTTCTTT
.,TRBD1,TRBJ1-1,TRBV5-1,CASSSASGQGAVVAEAFF,TGCGCCAGCAGCTCGGCCTCGGGACAGGGGGCGGTTGTGGCTGAAGCTTTCTTT
once,TRBD2,TRBJ2-7,TRBV20-1,CSASGERGGTYEQYF,TGCAGTGCTAGTGGGGAGCGGGGGGGAACCTACGAGCAGTACTTC
.,.,TRBJ1-4,TRBV2,CASSDGVRDTNEKLFF,TGTGCCAGCAGTGATGGAGTGCGGGATACTAATGAAAAACTGTTTTTT
.,TRBD2,TRBJ2-3,TRBV6-2/TRBV6-3,CASSYPGGGHSTDTQYF,TGTGCCAGCAGTTACCCCGGGGGGGGCCACAGCACAGATACGCAGTATTTT
.,TRBD1,TRBJ1-2,TRBV11-2,CASSLHLQGYYGYTF,TGTGCCAGCAGCTTGCACCTACAGGGGTACTATGGCTACACCTTC
few,.,TRBJ1-2,TRBV19,CASRDEWANYGYTF,TGTGCCAGTCGCGACGAGTGGGCAAACTATGGCTACACCTTC
once,.,TRBJ1-5,TRBV11-2,CASSAEPGFQQPQHF,TGTGCCAGCAGCGCAGAACCAGGGTTCCAGCAGCCCCAGCATTTT
once,.,TRBJ1-3,TRBV28,CASNLGGPGNTIYF,TGTGCCAGCAACCTCGGAGGGCCTGGAAACACCATATATTTT
.,.,TRBJ1-2,TRBV7-2,CASSSQGNYGYTF,TGTGCCAGCAGCTCACAGGGAAACTATGGCTACACCTTC
.,.,TRBJ1-1,TRBV4-3,CASSQDASMNTEAFF,TGCGCCAGCAGCCAAGACGCCAGTATGAACACTGAAGCTTTCTTT
.,TRBD1,TRBJ1-6,TRBV7-3,CASSESGTGRSPLHF,TGTGCCAGCAGCGAATCCGGGACAGGACGTTCACCCCTCCACTTT
.,.,TRBJ1-1,TRBV5-1,CASSLSTTGMNTEAFF,TGCGCCAGCAGCTTAAGTACAACAGGGATGAACACTGAAGCTTTCTTT
.,.,TRBJ2-7,TRBV5-1,CASSDTGTRKGQYF,TGCGCCAGCAGCGACACAGGGACCCGAAAGGGGCAGTACTTC
.,.,TRBJ1-1,TRBV6-5,CASSYYQGMNTEAFF,TGTGCCAGCAGTTACTATCAGGGCATGAACACTGAAGCTTTCTTT
few,TRBD1,TRBJ1-5,TRBV28,CASSSGQVYSNQPQHF,TGTGCCAGCAGCTCGGGACAGGTCTATAGCAATCAGCCCCAGCATTTT
.,.,TRBJ1-5,TRBV7-9,CASSWDTSGPQHF,TGTGCCAGCAGCTGGGACACCTCTGGGCCCCAGCATTTT
few,.,TRBJ2-1,TRBV27,CASSVDRGRLFF,TGTGCCAGCAGTGTCGACCGGGGGAGGCTATTCTTC
.,.,TRBJ2-5,TRBV5-1,CASSLARAGETQYF,TGCGCCAGCAGCTTGGCGCGGGCCGGGGAGACCCAGTACTTC
.,TRBD1,TRBJ2-1,TRBV10-3,CAIWDSTTYNEQFF,TGTGCCATATGGGACAGCACGACCTACAATGAGCAGTTCTTC
.,.,TRBJ2-7,TRBV24-1,CATSVTAGEQYF,TGTGCCACCAGTGTCACGGCCGGGGAGCAGTACTTC
.,TRBD1,TRBJ1-2,TRBV5-8,CASSLGTGEIYGYTF,TGTGCCAGCAGCCTCGGGACAGGGGAAATCTATGGCTACACCTTC
.,.,TRBJ1-3,TRBV11-2,CASSTRDSRAGNTIYF,TGTGCCAGCAGCACTCGGGACTCCAGGGCTGGAAACACCATATATTTT
.,TRBD1,TRBJ2-7,TRBV3-1/TRBV3-2,CASSQNAGQGSEQYF,TGTGCCAGCAGCCAGAATGCGGGACAGGGGAGCGAGCAGTACTTC
.,.,TRBJ2-5,TRBV9,CASSIRGEEETQYF,TGTGCCAGCAGCATCCGCGGGGAAGAAGAGACCCAGTACTTC
.,TRBD1,TRBJ2-5,TRBV5-8,CASRPRGRETQYF,TGTGCCAGCAGACCCAGGGGGCGAGAGACCCAGTACTTC
.,TRBD1,TRBJ2-7,TRBV11-2,CASSSLTGSPYEQYF,TGTGCCAGCAGCTCTCTGACAGGGAGCCCCTACGAGCAGTACTTC
.,.,TRBJ2-1,TRBV3-1/TRBV3-2,CASSHLGGEQFF,TGTGCCAGCAGCCATTTAGGGGGTGAGCAGTTCTTC
.,TRBD2,TRBJ2-1,TRBV28,CASRTAGDSYNEQFF,TGTGCCAGCAGGACAGCGGGAGACTCCTACAATGAGCAGTTCTTC
.,.,TRBJ1-4,TRBV28,CASRSNEKLFF,TGTGCCAGCAGGAGTAATGAAAAACTGTTTTTT
.,.,TRBJ1-6,TRBV4-1,CASSQSRGLLYNSPLHF,TGCGCCAGCAGCCAAAGTAGGGGACTCCTCTATAATTCACCCCTCCACTTT
.,TRBD1,TRBJ1-3,TRBV3-1/TRBV3-2,CASSPRTGEDGNTIYF,TGTGCCAGCAGCCCAAGGACAGGGGAAGATGGAAACACCATATATTTT